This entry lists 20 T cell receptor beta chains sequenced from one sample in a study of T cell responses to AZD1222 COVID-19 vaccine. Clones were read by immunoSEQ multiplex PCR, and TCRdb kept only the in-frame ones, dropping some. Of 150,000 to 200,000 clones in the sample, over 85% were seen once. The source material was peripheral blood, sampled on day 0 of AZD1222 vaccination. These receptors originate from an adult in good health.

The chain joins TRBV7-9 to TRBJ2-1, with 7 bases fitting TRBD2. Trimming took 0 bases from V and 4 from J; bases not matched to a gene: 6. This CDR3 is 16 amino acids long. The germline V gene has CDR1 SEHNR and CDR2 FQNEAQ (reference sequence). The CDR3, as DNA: TGTGCCAGCAGCTTAGCCCCGGGACTACAATACAATGAGCAGTTCTTC. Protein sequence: CASSLAPGLQYNEQFF.

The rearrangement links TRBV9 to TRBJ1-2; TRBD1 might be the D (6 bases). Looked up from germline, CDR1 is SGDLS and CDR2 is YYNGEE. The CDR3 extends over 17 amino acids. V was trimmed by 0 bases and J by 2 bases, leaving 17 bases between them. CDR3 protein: CASSVEVGGQTNYGYTF. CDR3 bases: TGTGCCAGCAGCGTAGAAGTTGGGGGACAAACAAACTATGGCTACACCTTC.

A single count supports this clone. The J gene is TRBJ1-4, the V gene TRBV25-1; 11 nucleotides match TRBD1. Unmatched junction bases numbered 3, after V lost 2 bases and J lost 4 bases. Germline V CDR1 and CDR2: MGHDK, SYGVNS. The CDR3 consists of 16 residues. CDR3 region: CASSELGTGGNEKLFF. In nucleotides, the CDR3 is TGTGCCAGCAGTGAACTCGGGACAGGGGGTAATGAAAAACTGTTTTTT.

Here the CDR3 reads CASIPLGAGGYGYTF. CDR3 DNA sequence: TGTGCCAGTATCCCCCTCGGCGCAGGGGGCTATGGCTACACCTTC. This chain uses TRBV19 with TRBJ1-2; 7 bases are a match to TRBD1. V was pared by 7 bases and J by 4 bases, with 12 bases of the junction left unmatched. Looked up from germline, CDR1 is LNHDA and CDR2 is SQIVND (reference sequence). The CDR3 is 15 amino acids.

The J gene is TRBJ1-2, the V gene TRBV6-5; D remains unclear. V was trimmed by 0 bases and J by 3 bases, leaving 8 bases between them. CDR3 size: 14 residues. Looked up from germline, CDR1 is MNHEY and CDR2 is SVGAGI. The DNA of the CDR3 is TGTGCCAGCAGTTACTCCGAGACATACTATGGCTACACCTTC. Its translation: CASSYSETYYGYTF.

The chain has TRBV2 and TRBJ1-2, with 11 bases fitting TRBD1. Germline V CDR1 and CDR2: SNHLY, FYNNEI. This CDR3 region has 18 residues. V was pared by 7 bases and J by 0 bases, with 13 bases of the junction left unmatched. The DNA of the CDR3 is TGTGCCAGCAACTTTGGTCCAGGACAGGGGGCTTCTAACTATGGCTACACCTTC. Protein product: CASNFGPGQGASNYGYTF. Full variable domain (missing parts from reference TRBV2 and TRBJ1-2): EPEVTQTPSHQVTQMGQEVILRCVPISNHLYFYWYRQILGQKVEFLVSFYNNEISEKSEIFDDQFSVERPDGSNFTLKIRSTKLEDSAMYFCASNFGPGQGASNYGYTFGSGTRLTVV.

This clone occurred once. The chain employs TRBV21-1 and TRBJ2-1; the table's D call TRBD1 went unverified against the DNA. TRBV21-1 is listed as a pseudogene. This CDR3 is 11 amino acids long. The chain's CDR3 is CASSKGDRAFF. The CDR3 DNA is TGTGCCAGCAGCAAAGGGGACAGGGCATTCTTC.

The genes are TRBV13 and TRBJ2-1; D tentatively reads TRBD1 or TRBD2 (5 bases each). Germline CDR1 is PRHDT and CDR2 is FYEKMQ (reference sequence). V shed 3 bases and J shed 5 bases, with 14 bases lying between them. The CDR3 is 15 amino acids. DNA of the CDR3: TGTGCCAGCAGCTTCCGGGATCAAGGGGACAATGAGCAGTTCTTC. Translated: CASSFRDQGDNEQFF.

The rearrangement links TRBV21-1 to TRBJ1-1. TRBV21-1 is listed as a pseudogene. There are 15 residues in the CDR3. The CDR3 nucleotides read TGTGCCAGCAGCAAAGCAGGGGGAGGGAGCACTGAAGCTTTCTTT. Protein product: CASSKAGGGSTEAFF.

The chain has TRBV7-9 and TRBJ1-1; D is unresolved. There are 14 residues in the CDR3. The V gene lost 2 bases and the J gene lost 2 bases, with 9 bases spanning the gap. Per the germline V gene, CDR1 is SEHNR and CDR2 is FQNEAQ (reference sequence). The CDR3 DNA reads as TGTGCCAGCAGCTTAAAGGATTTAAACACTGAAGCTTTCTTT. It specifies CASSLKDLNTEAFF. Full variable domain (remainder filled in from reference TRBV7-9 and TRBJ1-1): DTGVSQNPRHKITKRGQNVTFRCDPISEHNRLYWYRQTLGQGPEFLTYFQNEAQLEKSRLLSDRFSAERPKGSFSTLEIQRTEQGDSAMYLCASSLKDLNTEAFFGQGTRLTVV.

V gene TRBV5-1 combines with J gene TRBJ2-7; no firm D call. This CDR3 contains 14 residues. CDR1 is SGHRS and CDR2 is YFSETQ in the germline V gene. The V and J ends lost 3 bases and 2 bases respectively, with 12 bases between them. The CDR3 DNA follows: TGCGCCAGCAGCTCTCTGTCGGCCACCTACGAGCAGTACTTC. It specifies CASSSLSATYEQYF. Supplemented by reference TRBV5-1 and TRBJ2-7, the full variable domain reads KAGVTQTPRYLIKTRGQQVTLSCSPISGHRSVSWYQQTPGQGLQFLFEYFSETQRNKGNFPGRFSGRQFSNSRSEMNVSTLELGDSALYLCASSSLSATYEQYFGPGTRLTVT.

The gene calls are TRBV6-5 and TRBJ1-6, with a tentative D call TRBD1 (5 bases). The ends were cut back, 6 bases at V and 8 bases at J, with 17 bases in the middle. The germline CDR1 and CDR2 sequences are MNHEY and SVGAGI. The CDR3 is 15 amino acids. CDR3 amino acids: CASRPRYLGDSPLHF. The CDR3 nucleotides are TGTGCCAGCAGACCTCGGTACCTAGGGGATTCACCCCTCCACTTT.

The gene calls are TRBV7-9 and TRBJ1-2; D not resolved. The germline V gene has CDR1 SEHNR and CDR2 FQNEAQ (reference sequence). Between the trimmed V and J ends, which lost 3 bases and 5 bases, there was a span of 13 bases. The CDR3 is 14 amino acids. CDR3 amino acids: CASSLEMDSYGYTF. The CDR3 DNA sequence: TGTGCCAGCAGCTTGGAGATGGACTCTTATGGCTACACCTTC.

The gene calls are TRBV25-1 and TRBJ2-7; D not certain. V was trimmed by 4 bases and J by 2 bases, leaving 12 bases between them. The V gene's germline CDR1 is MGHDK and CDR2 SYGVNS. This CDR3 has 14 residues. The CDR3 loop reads CASSARMSPYEQYF. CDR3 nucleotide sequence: TGTGCCAGCAGTGCCAGGATGTCCCCCTACGAGCAGTACTTC.

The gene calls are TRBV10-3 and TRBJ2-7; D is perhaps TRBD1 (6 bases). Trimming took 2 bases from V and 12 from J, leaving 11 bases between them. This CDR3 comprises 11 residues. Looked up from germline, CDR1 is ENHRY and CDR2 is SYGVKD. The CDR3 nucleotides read TGTGCCATCAGTGAGGCAGGGGTTCCGTACTTC. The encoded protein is CAISEAGVPYF.

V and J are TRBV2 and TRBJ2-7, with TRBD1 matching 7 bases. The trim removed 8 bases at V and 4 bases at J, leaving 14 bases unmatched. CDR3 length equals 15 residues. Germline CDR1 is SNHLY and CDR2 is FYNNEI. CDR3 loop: CASVRFPGQIYEQYF. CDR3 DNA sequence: TGTGCCAGCGTTAGATTCCCGGGACAGATTTACGAGCAGTACTTC.

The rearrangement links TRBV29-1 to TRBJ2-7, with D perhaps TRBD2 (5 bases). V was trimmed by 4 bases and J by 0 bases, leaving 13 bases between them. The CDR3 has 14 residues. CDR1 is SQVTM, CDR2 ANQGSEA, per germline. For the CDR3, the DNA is TGCAGCGTTGTAGGTGGGAGCAGCTCCTACGAGCAGTACTTC. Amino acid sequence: CSVVGGSSSYEQYF.

CDR3 in amino acids: CASSALSGLSYNEQFF. CDR3 DNA: TGTGCCAGCAGTGCCCTTAGCGGACTCTCCTACAATGAGCAGTTCTTC. The rearrangement links TRBV27 to TRBJ2-1; maybe TRBD2 (6 bases). Germline assignment: CDR1 MNHEY and CDR2 SMNVEV (reference sequence). This CDR3 is built from 16 residues. V was clipped by 5 bases and J by 0 bases, with 14 bases between them.

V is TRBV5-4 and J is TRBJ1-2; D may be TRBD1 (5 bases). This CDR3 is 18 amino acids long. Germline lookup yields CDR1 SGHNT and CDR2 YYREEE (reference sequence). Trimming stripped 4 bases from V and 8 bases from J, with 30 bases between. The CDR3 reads CASSIFRWPSKHWDGYTF. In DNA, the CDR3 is TGTGCCAGCAGCATCTTCCGCTGGCCTTCCAAGCATTGGGACGGCTACACCTTC.

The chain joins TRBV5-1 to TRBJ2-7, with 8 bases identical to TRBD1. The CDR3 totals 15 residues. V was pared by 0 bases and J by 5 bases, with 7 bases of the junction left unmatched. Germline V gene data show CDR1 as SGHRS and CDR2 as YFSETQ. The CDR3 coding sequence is TGCGCCAGCAGCTTGGTCAGGGGGCTACGGAACGAGCAGTACTTC. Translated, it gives CASSLVRGLRNEQYF.